The 18 T cell receptor beta chains listed next were all sequenced from one sample in a study of vaccination and CD4 T cells after COVID-19. Their antigens are not known. As to treatment: roughly 10-day PBMC culture with coronavirus spike peptide pools or control peptides (ViraFEST assay). Sequencing of the DNA from cultured CD4+ T cells was carried out with the Oncomine TCR Beta short-read assay. TCRdb redid the calling of the PCR reads with MiXCR, one entry per CDR3 protein. This table has over 20,000 distinct CDR3 sequences, about 50% appearing once. Sequencing was performed on CD4+ T cells from blood, cultured in vitro. The receptors stem from a human donor who had recovered from COVID-19.

The chain is built from TRBV7-7 and TRBJ2-3; perhaps TRBD2 as D (5 bases). Germline V lookup: CDR1 SSHAT, CDR2 FNYEAQ (reference sequence). The CDR3 is 13 amino acids. The V and J ends lost 5 bases and 3 bases respectively, with 9 bases between them. CDR3 DNA: TGTGCCAGCAGCGCCGGGGTTACAGATACGCAGTATTTT. Translated: CASSAGVTDTQYF.

The chain employs TRBV2 and TRBJ1-2; 10 positions match TRBD1. Germline V gives CDR1 SNHLY, CDR2 FYNNEI. The junction had 6 bases not matched to a gene; V was cut back by 0 bases and J by 8 bases. This CDR3 has 15 residues. CDR3 coding DNA: TGTGCCAGCAGTGAAGCGCTCGGGACAGGGGAAGGCTACACCTTC. This sequence encodes CASSEALGTGEGYTF.

This chain connects TRBV6-1 to TRBJ2-2, with TRBD2 matching over 13 bases. V shed 8 bases, J shed 9 bases, and the junction held 9 bases outside the gene matches. CDR3 length: 15 amino acids. The germline V gene encodes CDR1 MNHNS and CDR2 SASEGT. CDR3 in amino acids: CASQGLAGILRELFF. CDR3 in DNA: TGTGCCAGCCAGGGACTAGCGGGAATCCTGCGGGAGCTGTTTTTT.

V and J are TRBV9 and TRBJ1-6; 7 bases map to TRBD1. V lost 4 bases and J lost 7; bases outside the gene matches: 8. CDR1 SGDLS and CDR2 YYNGEE come from the germline V gene. The CDR3 loop spans 15 amino acids. The chain's CDR3 is CASSRAQGNNSPLHF. The DNA of the CDR3 is TGTGCCAGCAGCCGCGCACAGGGGAACAATTCACCCCTCCACTTT.

The chain links TRBV24-1 to TRBJ2-3; TRBD1 is a possible D gene (5 bases). V was clipped by 8 bases and J by 5 bases, with 16 bases between them. CDR1 is KGHDR, CDR2 SFDVKD, per germline. The CDR3 sequence is 14 residues long. The CDR3 sequence is CATKSRDRQDTQYF. The CDR3 nucleotides are TGTGCCACCAAAAGTCGTGACAGACAAGATACGCAGTATTTT.

V is TRBV20-1 and J is TRBJ1-1; 9 nucleotides line up with TRBD1. V gave up 6 bases and J gave up 4 bases; unmatched junction bases: 9. The CDR3 runs to 14 residues. CDR1 and CDR2 from the germline V gene are DFQATT and SNEGSKA (reference sequence). The CDR3 here is CSARTGVSATEAFF. CDR3 DNA sequence: TGCAGTGCCAGGACAGGGGTGTCCGCCACTGAAGCTTTCTTT.

The V and J genes are TRBV24-1 and TRBJ2-3, with 10 bases identical to TRBD2. From germline, CDR1 is KGHDR and CDR2 SFDVKD. V lost 3 bases to trimming and J lost 5 bases; unmatched junction nucleotides: 4. The CDR3 extends over 15 amino acids. The DNA of the CDR3 is TGTGCCACCAGTGATGGAGCGGGAGGGGAAGATACGCAGTATTTT. Translation gives CATSDGAGGEDTQYF.

This clonotype occurred a few times. The chain carries TRBV10-1 and TRBJ1-2; 9 nucleotides line up with TRBD1. The junction had 9 bases not matched to a gene; V was cut back by 6 bases and J by 10 bases. Germline V gene data show CDR1 as WNHNN and CDR2 as SYGVQD (reference sequence). This CDR3 has 13 residues. The CDR3 loop reads CASSPGQGFYYTF. The CDR3 DNA sequence: TGCGCCAGCAGCCCGGGACAGGGTTTCTACTACACCTTC.

J is TRBJ1-2 and V is TRBV12-3 or TRBV12-4; D uncertain. This CDR3 has 13 amino acids. V dropped 3 bases and J dropped 7 bases, with 12 bases sitting between them. The CDR3 DNA follows: TGTGCCAGCAGTTTCTCAACGAACGGTGGCTACACCTTC. It codes for CASSFSTNGGYTF.

The rearrangement links TRBV27 to TRBJ1-2; a weak D match, TRBD1 (6 bases). The CDR3 is made up of 14 amino acids. V shed 5 bases and J shed 8 bases, with 18 bases lying between them. Per the germline V gene, CDR1 is MNHEY and CDR2 is SMNVEV (reference sequence). As DNA, the CDR3 is TGTGCCAGCAGTCCGACAGGACAATGGGGCGGCTACACCTTC. It codes for CASSPTGQWGGYTF.

The J gene is TRBJ1-5, the V gene TRBV30, with D maybe TRBD1 (5 bases). Germline-derived CDR1 and CDR2 are GTSNPN and SVGIG (reference sequence). The CDR3 length is 13 residues. V lost 4 bases and J lost 6, with 13 bases in between. The CDR3 coding sequence is TGTGCCTGGAACGGGGGGGTCGGTCAGCCCCAGCATTTT. It is translated as CAWNGGVGQPQHF.

The chain's CDR3 is CASSSGGTEAFF. CDR3 coding DNA: TGTGCCAGCAGTTCGGGGGGAACTGAAGCTTTCTTT. The rearrangement joins TRBV27 to TRBJ1-1; possibly TRBD1 for D (5 bases). Germline-derived CDR1 and CDR2 are MNHEY and SMNVEV (reference sequence). This CDR3 is 12 amino acids long. Trimming pared 4 bases from V and 5 bases from J, leaving 8 bases between.

This clonotype was detected a few times. The V call is TRBV15, the J call TRBJ2-5; possibly TRBD1 or TRBD2 for D (5 bases each). CDR3 length equals 14 residues. Germline CDR1 and CDR2: LNHNV and YYDKDF (reference sequence). Trimming shortened V by 3 bases and J by 4 bases, and 12 bases separated the two germline ends. Here the CDR3 reads CATSRGPPPETQYF. CDR3 DNA: TGTGCCACCAGCAGGGGACCGCCCCCAGAGACCCAGTACTTC.

The chain is built from TRBV6-2 or TRBV6-3 and TRBJ1-5; tentative D call: TRBD1 (6 bases). The germline V gene has CDR1 MNHEY and CDR2 SVGEGT. Deletions cut 3 bases from V and 7 bases from J, with 10 bases between. The length of the CDR3 is 13 residues. Written as DNA, the CDR3 is TGTGCCAGCAGTTATAGGGGGGACCAGCCCCAGCATTTT. It codes for CASSYRGDQPQHF.

V usage is TRBV20-1 and J usage is TRBJ1-3; D ambiguous. The CDR3 is 13 residues long. CDR1 is DFQATT and CDR2 is SNEGSKA in the germline V gene (reference sequence). Trimming took 5 bases from V and 0 from J, leaving 8 bases between them. The CDR3 protein is CSAPRASGNTIYF. The CDR3 region has the DNA TGCAGTGCTCCGCGGGCCTCTGGAAACACCATATATTTT.

The chain joins TRBV7-2 to TRBJ2-3; D not certain. V lost 4 bases and J lost 6, with 8 bases in between. Per the germline V gene, CDR1 is SGHTA and CDR2 is FQGNSA. CDR3 length: 12 amino acids. This CDR3 reads CASSYLQDTQYF. The CDR3 DNA is TGTGCCAGCAGCTACCTACAGGATACGCAGTATTTT.

CDR3 nucleotide sequence: TGTGCCAGCAGTTCCGGACAGGGACGGTATGGCTACACCTTC. Residues: CASSSGQGRYGYTF. The rearrangement uses TRBV6-5 and TRBJ1-2; 8 nucleotides agree with TRBD1. V gave up 4 bases and J gave up 5 bases; unmatched junction bases: 6. CDR3 length: 14 residues. Germline V gene data show CDR1 as MNHEY and CDR2 as SVGAGI.

V usage is TRBV24-1 and J usage is TRBJ2-3; the D call may be TRBD1 or TRBD2 (5 bases each). The germline V gene has CDR1 KGHDR and CDR2 SFDVKD. The CDR3 has 13 amino acids. Between the trimmed V and J ends, which lost 4 bases and 4 bases, there was a span of 8 bases. The DNA for the CDR3 is TGTGCCACCAGTGACGGGACCCCAGATACGCAGTATTTT. This translates into CATSDGTPDTQYF.